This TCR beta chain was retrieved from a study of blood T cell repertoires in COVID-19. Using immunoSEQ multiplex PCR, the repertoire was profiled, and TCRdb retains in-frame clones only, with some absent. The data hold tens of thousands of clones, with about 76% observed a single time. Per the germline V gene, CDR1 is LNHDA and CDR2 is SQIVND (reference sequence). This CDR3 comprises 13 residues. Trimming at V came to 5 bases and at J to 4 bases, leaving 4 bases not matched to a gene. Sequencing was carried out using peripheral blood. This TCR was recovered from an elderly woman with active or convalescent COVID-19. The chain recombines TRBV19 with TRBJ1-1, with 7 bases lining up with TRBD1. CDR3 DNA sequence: TGTGCCAGTAGTCGACAGGGTACCACTGAAGCTTTCTTT. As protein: CASSRQGTTEAFF.